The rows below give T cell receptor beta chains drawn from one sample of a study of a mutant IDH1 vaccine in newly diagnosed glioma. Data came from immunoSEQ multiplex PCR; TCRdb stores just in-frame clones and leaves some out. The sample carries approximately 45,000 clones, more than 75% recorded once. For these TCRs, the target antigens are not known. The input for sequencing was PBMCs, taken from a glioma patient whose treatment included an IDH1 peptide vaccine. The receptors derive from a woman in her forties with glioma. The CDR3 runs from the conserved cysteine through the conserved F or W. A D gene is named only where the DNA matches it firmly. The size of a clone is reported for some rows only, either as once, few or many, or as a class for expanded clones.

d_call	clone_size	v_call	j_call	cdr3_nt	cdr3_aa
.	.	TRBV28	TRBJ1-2	TGTGCCAGCAGCCCAGACATGGGGCTTTATAACTATGGCTACACCTTC	CASSPDMGLYNYGYTF
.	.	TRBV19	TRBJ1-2	TGTGCCAGTAGTATTTGGGGGCCCAGGGAGAACTATGGCTACACCTTC	CASSIWGPRENYGYTF
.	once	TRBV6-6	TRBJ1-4	TGTGCCAGCAGTGGTAACGAGGGAGGAGGTGAAAAACTGTTTTTT	CASSGNEGGGEKLFF
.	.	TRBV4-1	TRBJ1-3	TGCGCCAGCAGCCAAGTGGGAGAAGGGGCGACTGGAAACACCATATATTTT	CASSQVGEGATGNTIYF
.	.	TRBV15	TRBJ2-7	TGTGCCACCAGCCCGGAGGTAGGATACGAGCAGTACTTC	CATSPEVGYEQYF
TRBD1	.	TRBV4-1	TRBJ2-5	TGCGCCAGCAGCCACTCTACGGGACAGGTGTTACGGGAGCAGTACTTC	CASSHSTGQVLREQYF
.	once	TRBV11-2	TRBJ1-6	TGTGCCAGCAGTTATGGGCCATGGAATTCACCCCTCCACTTT	CASSYGPWNSPLHF
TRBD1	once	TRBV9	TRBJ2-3	TGTGCCAGCAGCGTGGGGGACAGGGGGCCAGATACGCAGTATTTT	CASSVGDRGPDTQYF
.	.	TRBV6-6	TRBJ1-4	TGTGCCAGCAGTTGGGGGGTTAGAATAAATGAAAAACTGTTTTTT	CASSWGVRINEKLFF
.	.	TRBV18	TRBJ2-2	TGTGCCAGCTCACCGAGTCCGGGCGGGGAGCTGTTTTTT	CASSPSPGGELFF
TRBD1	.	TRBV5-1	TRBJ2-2	TGCGCCAGCAGCAGGGACAGACCCGGGGAGCTGTTTTTT	CASSRDRPGELFF
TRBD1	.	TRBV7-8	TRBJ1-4	TGTGCCAGCAGCTTATCTACAGGGGGCAATGAAAAACTGTTTTTT	CASSLSTGGNEKLFF
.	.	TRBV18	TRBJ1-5	TGTGCCAGCTCACCGACCGGGACTCTGAGTCAGCCCCAGCATTTT	CASSPTGTLSQPQHF
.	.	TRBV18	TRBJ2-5	TGTGCCAGCTCACTAACCCTCTCCCAAGAGACCCAGTACTTC	CASSLTLSQETQYF